Listed below are T cell receptor beta chains from one sample, sequenced in a study of CD8 T cells in ankylosing spondylitis. TCRdb analysed the 5' RACE reads with MiXCR anew, one entry per CDR3 protein. The repertoire holds about 300,000 distinct CDR3 sequences, with roughly 10% as singletons. Source material: blood, either unsorted or a sorted T cell fraction (not recorded which). Receptors originate from a female donor with ankylosing spondylitis or in good health (not recorded which). CDR3s include the opening cysteine and the closing phenylalanine or tryptophan. Each record gives: D gene, V gene, clone size, J gene, CDR3 protein, CDR3 DNA. D genes are given only for firm matches. A row's size may be missing; if present it is once, few, many or a size class.

d_call: NA
v_call: TRBV7-2
clone_size: NA
j_call: TRBJ1-5
cdr3_aa: CASSLGGPSTDTQHF
cdr3_nt: TGTGCCAGCAGCCTAGGGGGGCCCAGCACAGATACGCAGCATTTT

d_call: TRBD1
v_call: TRBV12-3/TRBV12-4
clone_size: many
j_call: TRBJ2-7
cdr3_aa: CASSPTGVYEQYF
cdr3_nt: TGTGCCAGCAGCCCTACAGGGGTCTACGAGCAGTACTTC

d_call: NA
v_call: TRBV5-1
clone_size: NA
j_call: TRBJ2-2
cdr3_aa: CASSGTHVTGELFF
cdr3_nt: TGCGCCAGCAGCGGAACACATGTCACCGGGGAGCTGTTTTTT

d_call: NA
v_call: TRBV5-1
clone_size: many
j_call: TRBJ2-7
cdr3_aa: CASGVGYSYEQYF
cdr3_nt: TGCGCCAGCGGCGTAGGCTACTCCTACGAGCAGTACTTC

d_call: NA
v_call: TRBV4-1
clone_size: many
j_call: TRBJ2-5
cdr3_aa: CASSQDATIQETQYF
cdr3_nt: TGCGCCAGCAGCCAAGATGCCACTATCCAAGAGACCCAGTACTTC

d_call: TRBD1
v_call: TRBV20-1
clone_size: NA
j_call: TRBJ2-1
cdr3_aa: CSANRDRGVDEQFF
cdr3_nt: TGCAGTGCAAACCGGGACAGGGGTGTCGATGAGCAGTTCTTC

d_call: NA
v_call: TRBV20-1
clone_size: many
j_call: TRBJ2-3
cdr3_aa: CSAGRRDTNTDTQYF
cdr3_nt: TGCAGTGCTGGACGCCGGGACACAAACACAGATACGCAGTATTTT

d_call: NA
v_call: TRBV28
clone_size: NA
j_call: TRBJ1-2
cdr3_aa: CASSPPSRGEGYTF
cdr3_nt: TGTGCCAGCAGCCCCCCCTCCCGGGGCGAGGGCTACACCTTC

d_call: NA
v_call: TRBV20-1
clone_size: many
j_call: TRBJ1-3
cdr3_aa: CSARDSGFSGNTIYF
cdr3_nt: TGCAGTGCTAGAGATAGCGGATTCTCTGGAAACACCATATATTTT

d_call: TRBD2
v_call: TRBV6-2/TRBV6-3
clone_size: many
j_call: TRBJ2-3
cdr3_aa: CASSRATSGSDTQYF
cdr3_nt: TGTGCCAGCAGCCGCGCCACTAGCGGGTCAGATACGCAGTATTTT

d_call: TRBD2
v_call: TRBV19
clone_size: many
j_call: TRBJ2-1
cdr3_aa: CASSIAGGSYNEQFF
cdr3_nt: TGTGCCAGTAGTATAGCGGGAGGCTCCTACAATGAGCAGTTCTTC

d_call: NA
v_call: TRBV5-1
clone_size: many
j_call: TRBJ1-4
cdr3_aa: CASSSGSTGEKLFF
cdr3_nt: TGCGCCAGCAGCTCTGGATCAACCGGCGAAAAACTGTTTTTT

d_call: TRBD2
v_call: TRBV11-2
clone_size: many
j_call: TRBJ2-4
cdr3_aa: CASSLNSGGVKNIQYF
cdr3_nt: TGTGCCAGCAGCTTAAACAGCGGGGGGGTGAAAAACATTCAGTACTTC

d_call: NA
v_call: TRBV6-2/TRBV6-3
clone_size: many
j_call: TRBJ2-7
cdr3_aa: CASTRALGISYEQYF
cdr3_nt: TGTGCCAGCACCCGCGCGTTAGGGATCTCCTACGAGCAGTACTTC

d_call: NA
v_call: TRBV20-1
clone_size: many
j_call: TRBJ1-6
cdr3_aa: CSAEGSYNSPLHF
cdr3_nt: TGCAGTGCTGAAGGATCCTATAATTCACCCCTCCACTTT

d_call: NA
v_call: TRBV6-5
clone_size: many
j_call: TRBJ2-3
cdr3_aa: CASSYSGVALGDTQYF
cdr3_nt: TGTGCCAGCAGTTACTCAGGGGTGGCGCTGGGAGATACGCAGTATTTT

d_call: NA
v_call: TRBV21-1
clone_size: many
j_call: TRBJ2-1
cdr3_aa: CASRCGGSSYNEQFF
cdr3_nt: TGTGCCAGCAGATGCGGGGGGAGCTCCTACAATGAGCAGTTCTTC

d_call: NA
v_call: TRBV20-1
clone_size: many
j_call: TRBJ1-4
cdr3_aa: CSARDGNSLGEKLFF
cdr3_nt: TGCAGTGCTAGAGATGGCAACAGCCTAGGCGAAAAACTGTTTTTT

d_call: NA
v_call: TRBV20-1
clone_size: many
j_call: TRBJ1-6
cdr3_aa: CSTDRKLSSYNSPLHF
cdr3_nt: TGCAGTACTGACAGAAAACTAAGCTCCTATAATTCACCCCTCCACTTT

d_call: TRBD2
v_call: TRBV28
clone_size: few
j_call: TRBJ2-1
cdr3_aa: CASRGTGGRGSYNEQFF
cdr3_nt: TGTGCCAGCAGAGGGACGGGAGGCCGTGGCTCCTACAATGAGCAGTTCTTC

d_call: NA
v_call: TRBV7-2
clone_size: many
j_call: TRBJ2-3
cdr3_aa: CASSLFRDSAYF
cdr3_nt: TGTGCCAGCAGCTTATTCCGGGACTCTGCTTATTTT

d_call: NA
v_call: TRBV4-2
clone_size: few
j_call: TRBJ1-5
cdr3_aa: CASSHRSENSNQPQHF
cdr3_nt: TGTGCCAGCAGCCACCGCTCGGAGAATAGCAATCAGCCCCAGCATTTT

d_call: TRBD1
v_call: TRBV6-5
clone_size: many
j_call: TRBJ1-1
cdr3_aa: CASSSGQVNTEAFF
cdr3_nt: TGTGCCAGCAGTTCCGGACAGGTAAACACTGAAGCTTTCTTT

d_call: NA
v_call: TRBV3-1
clone_size: many
j_call: TRBJ2-1
cdr3_aa: CASSQDKRGPRLAYNEQFF
cdr3_nt: TGTGCCAGCAGCCAAGATAAGAGGGGCCCCCGTTTAGCCTACAATGAGCAGTTCTTC

d_call: TRBD2
v_call: TRBV20-1
clone_size: NA
j_call: TRBJ2-1
cdr3_aa: CSAFLSLAGASYNEQFF
cdr3_nt: TGCAGTGCCTTCCTGTCCCTAGCGGGAGCTTCCTACAATGAGCAGTTCTTC

d_call: NA
v_call: TRBV28
clone_size: NA
j_call: TRBJ1-4
cdr3_aa: CASSPTSREKLFF
cdr3_nt: TGTGCCAGCAGTCCGACTTCCCGGGAAAAACTGTTTTTT

d_call: NA
v_call: TRBV7-8
clone_size: many
j_call: TRBJ2-7
cdr3_aa: CASSRTSYEQYF
cdr3_nt: TGTGCCAGCAGCCGTACCTCCTACGAGCAGTACTTC

d_call: TRBD2
v_call: TRBV3-1
clone_size: NA
j_call: TRBJ2-7
cdr3_aa: CASSHKVGLAGSYEQYF
cdr3_nt: TGTGCCAGCAGCCACAAGGTAGGGCTAGCGGGATCCTACGAGCAGTACTTC

d_call: NA
v_call: TRBV12-3/TRBV12-4
clone_size: many
j_call: TRBJ2-1
cdr3_aa: CASSLAGHEFF
cdr3_nt: TGTGCCAGCAGTTTGGCGGGCCACGAGTTCTTC

d_call: TRBD2
v_call: TRBV20-1
clone_size: NA
j_call: TRBJ2-7
cdr3_aa: CSALNLAGGPYEQYF
cdr3_nt: TGCAGTGCTCTCAATTTAGCGGGAGGGCCTTACGAGCAGTACTTC

d_call: NA
v_call: TRBV5-1
clone_size: many
j_call: TRBJ1-1
cdr3_aa: CASSLNPGSSEAFF
cdr3_nt: TGCGCCAGCAGCTTGAACCCGGGGAGTTCTGAAGCTTTCTTT

d_call: NA
v_call: TRBV7-9
clone_size: many
j_call: TRBJ2-1
cdr3_aa: CATPSVEQFF
cdr3_nt: TGTGCCACCCCGTCGGTTGAGCAGTTCTTC

d_call: TRBD2
v_call: TRBV12-3/TRBV12-4
clone_size: many
j_call: TRBJ2-7
cdr3_aa: CASSLTSVLIGVAYF
cdr3_nt: TGTGCCAGCAGTCTGACTAGCGTGCTCATAGGGGTCGCGTACTTC

d_call: TRBD2
v_call: TRBV10-1
clone_size: many
j_call: TRBJ2-1
cdr3_aa: CASSSTSGRSSYNEQFF
cdr3_nt: TGCGCCAGCAGTAGCACTAGCGGGAGAAGCTCCTACAATGAGCAGTTCTTC